Listed below are T cell receptor beta chains from one sample, sequenced in a study of type 1 regulatory T cells. TCRdb redid the calling of the reads with MiXCR, one entry per CDR3 protein. Of about 100,000 distinct CDR3 sequences in the sample, about 28% were seen once. Sequenced sample: CD4+ T cells, either the whole sample or a sorted fraction (not recorded which). The origin of the receptors is a human donor in good health. The CDR3 runs from the conserved cysteine through the conserved F or W. D genes are given only for firm matches. Size is omitted from some rows. Given values are once, few, many or a class for expanded clones.

DNA: TGCGCCAGCAGCTTGGGTTGGGAGAGCAATCAGCCCCAGCATTTT; CDR3: CASSLGWESNQPQHF; J: TRBJ1-5; length: 15; V: TRBV5-1; D: .; size: .
DNA: TGCAGTGCTAGAGCGGGACAGTTAGTCACAGATACGCAGCATTTT; CDR3: CSARAGQLVTDTQHF; J: TRBJ1-5; length: 15; V: TRBV20-1; D: TRBD1; size: .
DNA: TGCGCCAGCAGCCAAGACCACGTCGAACCTAGCACAGATACGCAGTATTTT; CDR3: CASSQDHVEPSTDTQYF; J: TRBJ2-3; length: 17; V: TRBV4-1; D: .; size: .
DNA: TGTGCCAGCAGTTCCTCTAGCGGGGCCGGATCCGGGGAGCTGTTTTTT; CDR3: CASSSSSGAGSGELFF; J: TRBJ2-2; length: 16; V: TRBV27; D: TRBD2; size: .
DNA: TGTGCCAGCAGTGAAGGGGAACTCACCGGGGAGCTGTTTTTT; CDR3: CASSEGELTGELFF; J: TRBJ2-2; length: 14; V: TRBV2; D: .; size: few
DNA: TGCGCCAGCAGCCCCCGGGATGGGGGGCTCACTGCGAACACCGGGGAGCTGTTTTTT; CDR3: CASSPRDGGLTANTGELFF; J: TRBJ2-2; length: 19; V: TRBV4-3; D: .; size: .
DNA: TGTGCCAGCAGCCCGGGAGGGCGCACCGGGGAGCTGTTTTTT; CDR3: CASSPGGRTGELFF; J: TRBJ2-2; length: 14; V: TRBV5-4; D: TRBD2; size: .
DNA: TGTGCCAGCCATCGTCTTGGTAGTCCGGGATCACCTGGCTACACCTTC; CDR3: CASHRLGSPGSPGYTF; J: TRBJ1-2; length: 16; V: TRBV11-2; D: .; size: .
DNA: TGTGCCAGCAGCGTAGTCGGCGGGAGTAGAGAGACCCAGTACTTC; CDR3: CASSVVGGSRETQYF; J: TRBJ2-5; length: 15; V: TRBV9; D: TRBD2; size: .
DNA: TGCAGTGCTATCCGACAGGGACTGGGCTCCTACAATGAGCAGTTCTTC; CDR3: CSAIRQGLGSYNEQFF; J: TRBJ2-1; length: 16; V: TRBV20-1; D: .; size: .
DNA: TGTGCCAGCAGTGAGTCGCTAGCGGGAGCGGAGACCCAGTACTTC; CDR3: CASSESLAGAETQYF; J: TRBJ2-5; length: 15; V: TRBV25-1; D: TRBD2; size: few
DNA: TGTGCCAGCAGTTTAGCGGGAGGTTCAGAGACCCAGTACTTC; CDR3: CASSLAGGSETQYF; J: TRBJ2-5; length: 14; V: TRBV12-3/TRBV12-4; D: .; size: few
DNA: TGTGCCAGCAGTTTTGCCAGACAAGAGACCCAGTACTTC; CDR3: CASSFARQETQYF; J: TRBJ2-5; length: 13; V: TRBV27; D: .; size: few
DNA: TGTGCCAGCAGTTTAAACAGGGGGCAGGTGAATGAGCAGTTCTTC; CDR3: CASSLNRGQVNEQFF; J: TRBJ2-1; length: 15; V: TRBV12-3/TRBV12-4; D: TRBD1; size: few
DNA: TGCGCCAGCAGCTTGGCGCAGGGAAGGGACACTGAAGCTTTCTTT; CDR3: CASSLAQGRDTEAFF; J: TRBJ1-1; length: 15; V: TRBV5-1; D: .; size: few
DNA: TGTGCCATCAGAGGACCCTCAGCCTACGAGCAGTACTTC; CDR3: CAIRGPSAYEQYF; J: TRBJ2-7; length: 13; V: TRBV10-3; D: .; size: .
DNA: TGTGCCAGCCAGAGCGGGAGGGACAATGAGCAGTTCTTC; CDR3: CASQSGRDNEQFF; J: TRBJ2-1; length: 13; V: TRBV19; D: TRBD2; size: few